The entry that follows covers one TCR beta chain sequence. No antigen is known for it. The sample originates from a study of tumor-infiltrating lymphocytes in primary liver carcinoma. On the study more broadly: Sample yields, roughly 3.5 to 8 million productive TCRbeta reads, were similar across the tissue types. General observations from the study: Relative to tumor region pairs, the tumor-adjacent and tumor-blood pairs showed overlap that was lower.

CDR3 size: 16 residues. J gave up 8 bases and V 7 bases, and 11 bases lay outside the gene matches. Germline V gene data show CDR1 as MNHEY and CDR2 as SVGAGI. The authors made TCR beta cDNA from around 500 ng total RNA with a constant-region primer. Libraries covering TCR beta were generated through three nested multiplex PCR rounds (using a slightly modified ARM-PCR). The study ran its first two PCR rounds for roughly 10 cycles each, using TRBV1-TRBV30 forward primers and a C-beta reverse primer. TCRdb re-called the multiplex PCR reads through MiXCR, storing one row per CDR3 protein. Among 300,000 to 350,000 distinct CDR3 sequences listed, less than 75% were seen once. It was unsorted whole blood that yielded blood RNA, and germline DNA was also extracted. Preoperatively, peripheral blood was drawn, roughly 4 milliliters in total.

Sequenced sample: peripheral blood. V gene TRBV6-5 combines with J gene TRBJ2-3; 14 positions agree with TRBD2. The source is a man in his forties or fifties with primary liver carcinoma and hepatitis B virus infection. CDR3 DNA sequence: TGTGCCAGCACCAAAGAACCGGGACTAGCGGGAGTTACGCAGTATTTT. As protein: CASTKEPGLAGVTQYF.